This T cell receptor beta chain was observed in a study of blood T cell repertoires in COVID-19. Per the germline V gene, CDR1 is SGDLS and CDR2 is YYNGEE. Trimming removed 7 bases at V and 7 bases at J, with 11 bases between. This CDR3 is 12 amino acids long. The data were produced by immunoSEQ multiplex PCR, yet TCRdb's version contains in-frame clones alone and is incomplete. The sample lists more than 85,000 clones; approximately 88% were seen once. The sequence was collected from a human donor in a cohort sampled during active COVID-19. Sequenced: peripheral blood. The rearrangement joins TRBV9 to TRBJ2-2; tentative D call: TRBD1 (5 bases). Here the CDR3 reads CASRQSHGELFF. The CDR3 nucleotides read TGTGCCAGCCGACAGTCTCACGGGGAGCTGTTTTTT.